Listed below are T cell receptor beta chains from one sample, sequenced in a study of blood T cell repertoires in COVID-19. Libraries were prepared by immunoSEQ multiplex PCR; TCRdb keeps only in-frame clonotypes and omits some of them. Of under 200,000 clones listed, about 85% are singletons. The specimen was peripheral blood. The receptors derive from a woman in her 70s with COVID-19, enrolled during active disease. CDR3s include the opening cysteine and the closing phenylalanine or tryptophan. Each record gives: V gene, D gene, CDR3 length, CDR3 protein. A D gene is named only where the DNA matches it firmly.

TRBV19,-,15,CASRPGGRMNTEAFF
TRBV9,-,16,CASSGVGGFDTGELFF
TRBV6-5,-,13,CASGTAKGAEQFF
TRBV30,TRBD1,14,CAWTRQGSDQPQHF
TRBV28,-,15,CASSLGPPRDEKLFF
TRBV11-2,-,14,CASSLDPTVRGYTF
TRBV10-3,-,15,CAISESNSQGETQYF
TRBV5-1,-,15,CASSLETASGNTIYF
TRBV7-9,TRBD2,16,CASSLLGGPLAGQQFF
TRBV5-1,-,13,CASSETGSYEQYF
TRBV6-5,-,14,CASWSRLPSYEQYF
TRBV19,-,15,CASSMSISDATEQFF
TRBV6-5,-,14,CASRITGRGEKLFF
TRBV7-9,TRBD2,14,CASSLGGSYYEQYF
TRBV12-3/TRBV12-4,-,13,CASSLGQNQPQHF
TRBV4-1,TRBD1,14,CASSWTGVYNEQFF
TRBV5-4,TRBD1,15,CASSLGQGKTGELFF
TRBV5-6,-,16,CASSLAGQGSGNTIYF
TRBV5-1,-,17,CASSLDWPGTSTDTQYF
TRBV29-1,-,14,CSVVTPSGANVLTF
TRBV9,TRBD2,16,CASSPRLAGGPGELFF
TRBV7-7,-,18,CASSLKQGPLSGANVLTF
TRBV4-2,TRBD1,18,CASSLTGAVLATNEKLFF
TRBV7-6,TRBD2,16,CASSLVLAGVPDTQYF
TRBV19,TRBD1,14,CASSIWGTGEGAFF
TRBV7-2,-,15,CASSLAKGGNQPQHF
TRBV28,-,13,CASSPGARGEQFF
TRBV11-2,-,13,CASSPFSQETQYF
TRBV7-8,-,13,CASSQGYQETQYF
TRBV28,-,15,CASIPTGTKNEKLFF
TRBV5-1,TRBD1,14,CASSSGTGGETQYF
TRBV15,TRBD1,17,CATSRDWGTGAGNTIYF
TRBV5-6,TRBD1,15,CASSLTGGSGNTIYF
TRBV5-1,-,14,CASRSTPTYNEQFF
TRBV10-1,-,16,CASSESRLDGTGELFF
TRBV3-1/TRBV3-2,TRBD1,16,CASSPRTGEYAGELFF
TRBV10-3,-,16,CAISGAATLYTGELFF
TRBV19,-,16,CASSRGGSSSYNEQFF
TRBV3-1/TRBV3-2,TRBD2,16,CASSQWASGRQETQYF
TRBV6-5,-,13,CASSQRVLNEQFF
TRBV25-1,-,17,CASSDPDSFYSNQPQHF
TRBV20-1,-,15,CSASTLAQSTDTQYF
TRBV7-3,TRBD1,12,CASSPHRGEQFF
TRBV5-4,TRBD2,17,CASSLGWAGVTRETQYF
TRBV28,-,12,CASSFSGEKLFF
TRBV28,TRBD1,13,CASRITGVETQYF
TRBV13,-,14,CASSLSQGREGYTF
TRBV5-1,TRBD1,14,CASSFRDRGEKLFF
TRBV5-6,TRBD1,18,CASSPSSFPGTGSEKLFF
TRBV28,TRBD2,15,CASSGSGTLSYEQYF
TRBV12-3/TRBV12-4,-,11,CASSYSDGYTF
TRBV5-5,-,16,CASSLGPGQTVSPLHF
TRBV11-1,-,16,CASSPIGGERYNEQFF
TRBV6-5,TRBD1,13,CAIKRDREGGYTF